What follows are 25 T cell receptor beta chains derived from one specimen sequenced in a study of shared clonotypes between healthy human individuals. Data came from immunoSEQ multiplex PCR; TCRdb stores just in-frame clones and leaves some out. The profile shows around 1.9 million clones, about 92% of them singletons. CD8 cells regarded as naive lacked CD45RO, were positively chosen for CCR7, and omitted terminally differentiated effector memory CD45RA+ cells. The specimen sequenced was naive CD8+ T cells from PBMCs. All receptors derive from a man between 18 and 35 years old in good health. Some clones in this sample may be carry-over from other donors' samples.

V is TRBV7-9 and J is TRBJ2-1, with D perhaps TRBD1 (5 bases). The CDR3 consists of 16 residues. V lost 0 bases and J lost 0, with 9 bases in between. Germline V gene data show CDR1 as SEHNR and CDR2 as FQNEAQ (reference sequence). The CDR3 sequence is CASSLARTGSYNEQFF. CDR3 DNA: TGTGCCAGCAGCTTAGCTCGTACAGGCTCCTACAATGAGCAGTTCTTC.

Comment on this clone: In the same sample, other DNA sequences code for this CDR3. V is TRBV7-2 and J is TRBJ2-7; 10 bases agree with TRBD1. The CDR3 length is 14 residues. CDR1 SGHTA and CDR2 FQGNSA come from the germline V gene. Trimming took 2 bases from V and 4 from J; bases not matched to a gene: 2. CDR3 nucleotides: TGTGCCAGCAGCTTATGGGACAGGGGATACGAGCAGTACTTC. Translating gives CASSLWDRGYEQYF.

The chain uses TRBV5-6 and TRBJ2-1; D is unclear. V was pared by 1 base and J by 10 bases, with 6 bases between. CDR3 size: 11 residues. Germline V gene data show CDR1 as SGHDT and CDR2 as YYEEEE. The CDR3 bases are TGTGCCAGCAGCTTGACGGCAGAGCAGTTCTTC. It encodes CASSLTAEQFF.

CDR3 coding DNA: TGTGCCAGCAGCCACCAAGTCGTGTGGGAGGTGTGGGGGAATGAGCAGTTCTTC. Protein: CASSHQVVWEVWGNEQFF. The genes are TRBV7-8 and TRBJ2-1, with D perhaps matching TRBD2 (6 bases). In germline, CDR1 is SGHVS, CDR2 FQNEAQ. This CDR3 contains 18 residues. V lost 5 bases and J 7 bases, leaving 27 bases between the germline ends.

The gene calls are TRBV4-2 and TRBJ2-4; 8 positions match TRBD2. The J segment lost 0 bases and the V segment lost 1 base, leaving 5 bases of the junction unmatched. The CDR3 is made up of 17 amino acids. Germline CDR1 and CDR2: LGHNA and YNFKEQ. The CDR3 here is CASSQAISGRAKNIQYF. The CDR3 region has the DNA TGTGCCAGCAGCCAAGCGATAAGCGGGAGAGCCAAAAACATTCAGTACTTC.

This clone was picked up one time. This chain joins TRBV28 and TRBJ2-3; D not certain. The CDR3 length is 12 residues. V was trimmed by 5 bases and J by 5 bases, leaving 8 bases between them. Germline assignment: CDR1 MDHEN and CDR2 SYDVKM. Written as DNA, the CDR3 is TGTGCCAGCAGTCCCTTAGAAGATACGCAGTATTTT. Encoded protein: CASSPLEDTQYF.

The chain has TRBV6-1 and TRBJ1-3; 7 bases are a match to TRBD1. This CDR3 is built from 17 residues. Trimming removed 1 base from V and 10 bases from J; junction bases left unmatched: 16. Germline CDR1 is MNHNS and CDR2 is SASEGT. The CDR3 reads CASSEGTGRGSFRTIYF. CDR3 DNA: TGTGCCAGCAGTGAAGGTACAGGCAGGGGGAGCTTCAGGACCATATATTTT.

The chain joins TRBV27 to TRBJ1-2, with TRBD1 identical over 7 bases. Germline CDR1 and CDR2: MNHEY and SMNVEV (reference sequence). With 0 bases clipped from V and 1 base from J, the junction kept 5 bases outside the gene matches. This CDR3 contains 16 residues. The CDR3 here is CASSLSRWDSNYGYTF. The CDR3, as DNA: TGTGCCAGCAGTTTATCGAGGTGGGACAGTAACTATGGCTACACCTTC.

The chain employs TRBV2 and TRBJ2-7; D possibly corresponds to TRBD2 (5 bases). Germline CDR1 and CDR2: SNHLY and FYNNEI. V was trimmed by 7 bases and J by 0 bases, leaving 10 bases between them. The CDR3 length is 13 residues. CDR3 DNA: TGTGCCAGCATCGGGGAGCCCTCCTACGAGCAGTACTTC. This gives the protein CASIGEPSYEQYF.

The chain recombines TRBV4-3 with TRBJ2-5, with 7 bases that match TRBD2. The CDR3 covers 15 residues. CDR1 is LGHNA, CDR2 YSLEER, per germline. V lost 4 bases, J lost 1 base, and 6 bases stayed unmatched. CDR3 sequence (DNA): TGCGCCAGCAGCCCAGCTTGGGGGGGCCAAGAGACCCAGTACTTC. It codes for CASSPAWGGQETQYF.

The rearrangement links TRBV27 to TRBJ2-7, with TRBD2 matching over 8 bases. The V and J ends lost 2 bases and 3 bases, in that order; junction bases with no gene match: 9. The CDR3 has 16 amino acids. The germline V gene encodes CDR1 MNHEY and CDR2 SMNVEV (reference sequence). CDR3: CASSLGASGGFYEQYF. Here the CDR3 DNA reads TGTGCCAGCAGTTTAGGGGCGAGCGGGGGCTTCTACGAGCAGTACTTC.

This chain links TRBV29-1 with TRBJ2-1; 11 bases are shared with TRBD2. The CDR3 is 14 residues long. V shed 7 bases and J 4 bases; nucleotides not matched to a gene: 6. From germline, CDR1 is SQVTM and CDR2 ANQGSEA. CDR3 coding DNA: TGCAGCGCAGTAGCGGGAGGGCCATACAATGAGCAGTTCTTC. It codes for CSAVAGGPYNEQFF.

Comments on this clone: Other DNA variants within this sample encode the same CDR3. This chain joins TRBV27 and TRBJ2-7; D gene ambiguous. The germline CDR1 and CDR2 sequences are MNHEY and SMNVEV (reference sequence). Trimming removed 4 bases from V and 2 bases from J, with 6 bases in between. The CDR3 sequence is 12 residues long. The CDR3 region is CASSSGPYEQYF. CDR3 nucleotide sequence: TGTGCCAGCAGTTCGGGCCCCTACGAGCAGTACTTC.

Comment on this clone: A junction boundary mismatches the germline segment, possibly from a read error. This rearrangement joins TRBV6-1 to TRBJ1-2; D is undetermined. Germline V gene sequence: CDR1 MNHNS, CDR2 SASEGT. The CDR3 covers 10 residues. CDR3 nucleotide sequence: TGTGCCAGCAGTGAAGGGCCAGACCTCTTC. It yields the protein CASSEGPDLF.

V gene TRBV29-1 combines with J gene TRBJ2-7; D uncertain. V was trimmed by 4 bases and J by 5 bases, leaving 18 bases between them. The CDR3 spans 14 residues. Germline loops: CDR1 SQVTM, CDR2 ANQGSEA. The CDR3 loop reads CSVVESSADDEQYF. The CDR3 nucleotides read TGCAGCGTTGTAGAGAGCTCCGCGGACGACGAGCAGTACTTC.

This clone has just a few counts. This CDR3 is also generated by other DNA sequences in the sample. The V call is TRBV6-5, the J call TRBJ1-1; D unclear. Germline values: CDR1 MNHEY, CDR2 SVGAGI. The CDR3 loop spans 13 amino acids. Trimming left V 2 bases short and J 2 bases short, with 6 bases between. CDR3 sequence: CASSYAGNTEAFF. The CDR3 nucleotides read TGTGCCAGCAGTTACGCGGGAAACACTGAAGCTTTCTTT.

This chain joins TRBV5-4 and TRBJ2-5, with D possibly matching TRBD1 (6 bases). The CDR3 has 16 amino acids. Germline V gives CDR1 SGHNT, CDR2 YYREEE (reference sequence). Trimming left V 5 bases short and J 1 base short, with 18 bases between. The CDR3 nucleotides read TGTGCCAGCAGAACTTACCCGACAGGATTCCAAGAGACCCAGTACTTC. This sequence encodes CASRTYPTGFQETQYF. Variable domain in full (rest from reference TRBV5-4 and TRBJ2-5): ETGVTQSPTHLIKTRGQQVTLRCSSQSGHNTVSWYQQALGQGPQFIFQYYREEENGRGNFPPRFSGLQFPNYSSELNVNALELDDSALYLCASRTYPTGFQETQYFGPGTRLLVL.

On this clone: Other DNA sequences in this specimen translate into the identical CDR3. The rearrangement uses TRBV27 and TRBJ2-7; D not certain. Trimming took off 3 bases at V and 3 bases at J, with 9 bases between the two ends. Germline CDR1 reads MNHEY; CDR2 reads SMNVEV (reference sequence). The CDR3 length is 13 residues. The CDR3 DNA reads as TGTGCCAGCAGTTTCGGCAGATACTACGAGCAGTACTTC. Residues: CASSFGRYYEQYF.

The chain couples TRBV21-1 to TRBJ1-1. TRBV21-1 constitutes a pseudogene. This CDR3 contains 12 residues. The CDR3 loop reads CASSILKPEAFF. The CDR3 DNA reads TGTGCCAGCAGCATACTCAAGCCTGAAGCTTTCTTT.

This chain joins TRBV9 and TRBJ2-1; no clear D. Germline V lookup: CDR1 SGDLS, CDR2 YYNGEE. The length of the CDR3 is 14 residues. V lost 3 bases, J lost 2 bases, and 9 bases lay in between. The CDR3 spells CASSGLLTYNEQFF. DNA for the CDR3: TGTGCCAGCAGCGGACTTCTTACCTACAATGAGCAGTTCTTC.

The chain uses TRBV11-2 and TRBJ2-3; TRBD1 agrees at 8 bases. The V gene end was trimmed by 4 bases and the J gene end by 5 bases; junction bases not matched to a gene: 8. CDR1 is SGHAT, CDR2 FQNNGV, per germline. CDR3 length: 15 amino acids. The DNA of the CDR3 is TGTGCCAGCAGCTCAACCAGGGGGCGCATAGATACGCAGTATTTT. This codes for CASSSTRGRIDTQYF.

The gene calls are TRBV7-2 and TRBJ1-1; 12 bases align to TRBD1. Germline V CDR1 and CDR2: SGHTA, FQGNSA. This CDR3 is built from 19 residues. J gave up 4 bases and V 1 base, and 13 bases lay outside the gene matches. The CDR3 DNA is TGTGCCAGCAGCTTAGAATGGGGGGACAGGGGGCGCGGTGGCACTGAAGCTTTCTTT. Residues: CASSLEWGDRGRGGTEAFF.

The genes are TRBV5-4 and TRBJ2-5; D is perhaps TRBD2 (6 bases). The CDR3 length is 16 residues. Per germline, CDR1 SGHNT and CDR2 YYREEE (reference sequence). Trimming shortened V by 4 bases and J by 2 bases, and 18 bases separated the two germline ends. The CDR3 bases are TGTGCCAGCAGCCCCTGGTCGGGAGTAGAACAAGAGACCCAGTACTTC. It is translated as CASSPWSGVEQETQYF.

The chain recombines TRBV29-1 with TRBJ2-1; TRBD2 matches 10 bases. The CDR3 covers 12 residues. The trim removed 7 bases at V and 9 bases at J, leaving 6 bases unmatched. CDR1 is SQVTM and CDR2 is ANQGSEA in the germline V gene. CDR3 amino acids: CSGLAGEAEQFF. CDR3 nucleotides: TGCAGCGGCCTAGCGGGAGAGGCTGAGCAGTTCTTC.

V gene TRBV7-9 combines with J gene TRBJ2-7; 9 positions match TRBD1. CDR3 size: 17 residues. J was trimmed by 1 base and V by 1 base; bases with no gene match: 8. Germline V gene lookup returns CDR1 SEHNR and CDR2 FQNEAQ (reference sequence). This chain's CDR3 is CASSLGGQGTSSYEQYF. The CDR3, as DNA: TGTGCCAGCAGCTTAGGAGGACAGGGGACGAGTTCCTACGAGCAGTACTTC.